The rows below give T cell receptor beta chains drawn from one sample of a study of cytomegalovirus exposure and HLA in healthy donors. Some clones are missing from TCRdb's copy, which holds only in-frame ones; the method was immunoSEQ multiplex PCR. This sample's table has approximately 110,000 clones. The sequencing input was PBMCs. The source of these receptors is a man aged 35-49 years in good health and CMV-seronegative. CDR3s include the opening cysteine and the closing phenylalanine or tryptophan. D genes are given only for firm matches.

V	D	J	CDR3	DNA
TRBV9	NA	TRBJ1-3	CASSAPNSGNTIYF	TGTGCCAGCAGCGCCCCTAACTCTGGAAACACCATATATTTT
TRBV4-2	TRBD1	TRBJ2-6	CASSQTGAGANVLTF	TGTGCCAGCAGCCAGACAGGGGCTGGGGCCAACGTCCTGACTTTC
TRBV7-8	NA	TRBJ2-3	CASSQTSPSDTQYF	TGTGCCAGCAGCCAAACCTCCCCGAGCGATACGCAGTATTTT
TRBV6-5	TRBD1	TRBJ2-7	CASSDGTGYYEQYF	TGTGCCAGCAGTGACGGGACAGGGTACTACGAGCAGTACTTC
TRBV21-1	NA	TRBJ2-7	CASSKLKVRTGDHEQYF	TGTGCCAGCAGCAAACTTAAAGTTAGGACAGGGGACCACGAGCAGTACTTC
TRBV5-1	TRBD2	TRBJ2-7	CASSPWGGTSGGFYEQYF	TGCGCCAGCAGCCCCTGGGGGGGGACTAGCGGGGGGTTCTACGAGCAGTACTTC
TRBV5-6	NA	TRBJ2-7	CASSLVWTASTYEQYF	TGTGCCAGCAGCTTGGTATGGACAGCCTCAACCTACGAGCAGTACTTC
TRBV11-3	TRBD1	TRBJ1-2	CASSLGQGIVGYTF	TGTGCCAGCAGCTTAGGACAGGGGATCGTTGGCTACACCTTC
TRBV28	TRBD1	TRBJ1-5	CASSSSQTGGNQPQHF	TGTGCCAGCAGTTCTTCCCAGACAGGGGGTAATCAGCCCCAGCATTTT
TRBV7-2	NA	TRBJ2-5	CASSFLHTETQYF	TGTGCCAGCAGCTTCCTGCACACAGAGACCCAGTACTTC
TRBV10-3	NA	TRBJ2-1	CAISESGLTYNEQFF	TGTGCCATCAGTGAGTCGGGACTCACATACAATGAGCAGTTCTTC
TRBV6-5	NA	TRBJ2-2	CASSYSHANTGELFF	TGTGCCAGCAGTTACTCACATGCGAACACCGGGGAGCTGTTTTTT
TRBV28	NA	TRBJ2-7	CASRRRESGYEQYF	TGTGCCAGTAGAAGACGGGAGTCGGGCTACGAGCAGTACTTC
TRBV7-9	NA	TRBJ2-7	CASTLRDKYEQYF	TGTGCCAGCACCCTCCGGGACAAGTACGAGCAGTACTTC
TRBV6-5	TRBD1	TRBJ1-1	CASSYYWTGSTEAFF	TGTGCCAGCAGTTACTATTGGACAGGCAGCACTGAAGCTTTCTTT
TRBV5-5	TRBD1	TRBJ2-7	CASDTGGGYEQYF	TGTGCCAGCGACACAGGGGGCGGGTACGAGCAGTACTTC
TRBV11-2	NA	TRBJ2-7	CASSLRRQRNEQYF	TGTGCCAGCAGCTTAAGGCGGCAGAGGAACGAGCAGTACTTC
TRBV18	NA	TRBJ1-5	CASSPGGVDQPQHF	TGTGCCAGCTCCCCGGGGGGCGTGGATCAGCCCCAGCATTTT
TRBV5-6	NA	TRBJ2-7	CASSLGASEYEQYF	TGTGCCAGCAGCTTGGGAGCTAGCGAGTATGAGCAGTACTTC
TRBV28	NA	TRBJ2-7	CASSLVGRVILGEQYF	TGTGCCAGCAGTTTAGTCGGCAGGGTGATCTTGGGCGAGCAGTACTTC
TRBV27	NA	TRBJ2-3	CASSPGLTPDTQYF	TGTGCCAGCAGTCCTGGCCTGACACCGGATACGCAGTATTTT
TRBV6-1	TRBD2	TRBJ2-7	CASSRRTSGNYEQYF	TGTGCCAGCAGTCGTCGGACTAGCGGGAACTACGAGCAGTACTTC
TRBV11-3	TRBD1	TRBJ2-7	CASSLGQSYEQYF	TGTGCCAGCAGCCTGGGACAGTCATACGAGCAGTACTTC
TRBV5-1	TRBD2	TRBJ2-3	CATKSYPTSLDTQYF	TGCGCCACCAAATCTTACCCGACTAGCTTAGATACGCAGTATTTT
TRBV6-5	NA	TRBJ1-3	CASSYSTSSSGNTIYF	TGTGCCAGCAGTTACTCCACTTCTAGCTCTGGAAACACCATATATTTT
TRBV5-5	NA	TRBJ1-5	CASSNSGYSNQPQHF	TGTGCCAGCAGCAACTCAGGGTACAGCAATCAGCCCCAGCATTTT
TRBV9	TRBD2	TRBJ2-2	CASSVSGGRAGTGELFF	TGTGCCAGCAGCGTATCCGGCGGGAGGGCCGGAACCGGGGAGCTGTTTTTT
TRBV29-1	NA	TRBJ1-2	CSVYSVQGDYGYTF	TGCAGCGTTTATAGTGTCCAGGGCGACTATGGCTACACCTTC
TRBV10-3	TRBD2	TRBJ2-7	CAISGNAGGAYEQYF	TGTGCCATCAGTGGCAATGCGGGGGGCGCTTACGAGCAGTACTTC
TRBV21-1	NA	TRBJ2-1	CASSKAPSGSGYEQFF	TGTGCCAGCAGCAAAGCTCCTAGCGGGAGCGGCTATGAGCAGTTCTTC
TRBV20-1	NA	TRBJ1-1	CSAYREAFF	TGCAGTGCTTATAGAGAAGCTTTCTTT
TRBV19	NA	TRBJ2-2	CASSIPSGVTGELFF	TGTGCCAGTAGTATACCGTCAGGTGTCACCGGGGAGCTGTTTTTT
TRBV7-7	TRBD1	TRBJ1-1	CASSLAQGGKAFF	TGTGCTAGCAGCTTAGCGCAGGGGGGAAAAGCTTTCTTT
TRBV5-1	NA	TRBJ2-5	CASSSGVGQSQETQYF	TGCGCCAGCAGCTCAGGCGTCGGACAGAGCCAAGAGACCCAGTACTTC
TRBV6-5	NA	TRBJ1-5	CASSYSDQLPQHF	TGTGCCAGCAGTTACTCAGATCAACTTCCCCAGCATTTT
TRBV19	TRBD1	TRBJ1-1	CASSRNIQGRRGEAFF	TGTGCCAGTAGTAGGAACATACAGGGGCGGCGGGGTGAAGCTTTCTTT
TRBV9	TRBD2	TRBJ2-3	CASSPRTSGRASHTDTQYF	TGTGCCAGCAGCCCCCGGACTAGCGGGAGGGCATCTCACACAGATACGCAGTATTTT
TRBV7-2	TRBD1	TRBJ2-1	CASSLQGALDYNEQFF	TGTGCCAGCAGCTTACAGGGGGCGTTGGATTACAATGAGCAGTTCTTC
TRBV5-4	NA	TRBJ2-2	CASSFGAIRELFF	TGTGCCAGCAGCTTCGGTGCGATTAGGGAGCTGTTTTTT
TRBV2	TRBD1	TRBJ1-1	CASSSGTGAPSTEAFF	TGTGCCAGCAGTTCCGGGACAGGAGCCCCGAGTACTGAAGCTTTCTTT
TRBV7-2	TRBD1	TRBJ2-7	CASSLGGRGNYEQYF	TGTGCCAGCAGCTTAGGAGGCAGGGGGAACTACGAGCAGTACTTC